This is a list of T cell receptor beta chains from one sample in a study of OX40 agonist ivuxolimab in advanced cancers. Libraries were prepared by immunoSEQ multiplex PCR; TCRdb keeps only in-frame clonotypes and omits some of them. This table holds 45,000 to 60,000 clones, under 90% found once. The specimen comprised CD4+ or CD8+ T cells sorted from blood, sampled in a trial of the OX40 agonist ivuxolimab. All receptors derive from an adult with an advanced solid tumor such as melanoma, head and neck, liver or kidney cancer. Both conserved end residues are part of each CDR3. The D gene is left open where the match is weak. Not all rows give a size; the values are once, few, many and, for expanded clones, a class.

cdr3_aa cdr3_nt j_call v_call d_call clone_size
CASSVDVGGQTGIVDEQFF TGTGCCAGCAGCGTGGACGTGGGGGGACAGACAGGGATTGTGGATGAGCAGTTCTTC TRBJ2-1 TRBV9 . .
CASSQGQGAVYNEQFF TGTGCCAGCAGCCAAGGACAGGGGGCAGTTTACAATGAGCAGTTCTTC TRBJ2-1 TRBV7-2 TRBD1 .
CAWSVSGALSPLHF TGTGCCTGGAGTGTCTCAGGGGCCCTTTCACCCCTCCACTTT TRBJ1-6 TRBV30 . .
CASSHRDFPRALHF TGTGCCAGCAGCCATCGGGACTTCCCAAGGGCCCTCCACTTT TRBJ1-6 TRBV7-9 . few
CASSPRLAGVLNEQFF TGTGCCAGCAGCCCCCGACTAGCGGGAGTTCTGAATGAGCAGTTCTTC TRBJ2-1 TRBV7-9 TRBD2 .
CASTQGGNQPQHF TGTGCCAGCACACAGGGGGGCAATCAGCCCCAGCATTTT TRBJ1-5 TRBV6-5 TRBD1 .
CASSLEYSNQPQHF TGTGCCAGCAGCTTAGAGTATAGCAATCAGCCCCAGCATTTT TRBJ1-5 TRBV7-9 . .
CASSQSSGDYEQFF TGTGCCAGCAGCCAATCTAGCGGGGATTATGAGCAGTTCTTC TRBJ2-1 TRBV4-2 TRBD2 .
CASSIGGFSGQPQHF TGTGCCAGTAGTATCGGCGGGTTTAGTGGGCAGCCCCAGCATTTT TRBJ1-5 TRBV19 . .
CASSIPGQERHEQYF TGTGCCAGCAGCATACCGGGACAGGAGCGACACGAGCAGTACTTC TRBJ2-7 TRBV7-9 TRBD1 .
CASSSLSLGEVWDTEAFF TGTGCCAGCAGCTCACTATCACTCGGAGAGGTATGGGACACTGAAGCTTTCTTT TRBJ1-1 TRBV7-3 . .
CASRITSGVGNEQFF TGTGCCAGTAGGATAACTAGCGGGGTAGGCAATGAGCAGTTCTTC TRBJ2-1 TRBV19 TRBD2 .
CASSERQVYSYNSPLHF TGTGCCAGCAGTGAGAGACAGGTCTATAGCTATAATTCACCCCTCCACTTT TRBJ1-6 TRBV25-1 . .
CASSPLLQETQYF TGTGCCAGCAGCCCACTACTACAAGAGACCCAGTACTTC TRBJ2-5 TRBV5-6 . .
CASRSPSGDYTF TGTGCCAGCAGATCCCCCTCAGGGGACTACACCTTC TRBJ1-2 TRBV28 . few
CASSQTGGWAEAFF TGTGCCAGCTCACAGACAGGGGGCTGGGCTGAAGCTTTCTTT TRBJ1-1 TRBV18 TRBD1 .
CASRMTTQSYNSPLHF TGTGCCAGCAGGATGACGACTCAATCCTATAATTCACCCCTCCACTTT TRBJ1-6 TRBV7-9 . few
CAWENGGTGGTIYF TGTGCCTGGGAGAACGGAGGGACTGGAGGCACCATATATTTT TRBJ1-3 TRBV30 . .
CASSPGRGGFSTDTQYF TGTGCCAGCAGCCCAGGCAGGGGGGGCTTTAGCACAGATACGCAGTATTTT TRBJ2-3 TRBV7-9 . .
CASSFTGDEQYF TGTGCCAGCAGCTTTACAGGGGACGAGCAGTACTTC TRBJ2-7 TRBV6-5 TRBD1 .
CASSFLARTSGGKRETQYF TGTGCCAGCAGTTTCCTAGCCCGGACTAGCGGGGGAAAACGAGAGACCCAGTACTTC TRBJ2-5 TRBV27 TRBD2 .
CASSDLRGEAFF TGTGCCAGCAGTGACTTGCGGGGGGAAGCTTTCTTT TRBJ1-1 TRBV6-4 . once
CASSPTAFFDQPQHF TGTGCCAGCAGCCCAACAGCGTTCTTTGATCAGCCCCAGCATTTT TRBJ1-5 TRBV7-8 . .
CASSGSLSGLTYNEQFF TGTGCCAGCAGTGGTTCTCTTAGTGGGTTAACCTACAATGAGCAGTTCTTC TRBJ2-1 TRBV2 . .
CASTLGGNQPQHF TGTGCCAGCACGTTAGGGGGCAATCAGCCCCAGCATTTT TRBJ1-5 TRBV7-9 . few
CASSLLLGGQETQYF TGCGCCAGCAGCCTCCTTCTGGGCGGCCAAGAGACCCAGTACTTC TRBJ2-5 TRBV4-1 . .
CASSHLGIIGTDTQYF TGCGCCAGCAGCCACCTAGGGATTATTGGCACAGATACGCAGTATTTT TRBJ2-3 TRBV4-1 . .
CASSSIDSATNEKLFF TGTGCCAGCAGTTCAATAGACAGTGCAACTAATGAAAAACTGTTTTTT TRBJ1-4 TRBV28 . .
CASSLWTGSMLGEKLFF TGTGCCAGCAGCTTATGGACAGGGAGCATGTTGGGTGAAAAACTGTTTTTT TRBJ1-4 TRBV7-6 TRBD1 .